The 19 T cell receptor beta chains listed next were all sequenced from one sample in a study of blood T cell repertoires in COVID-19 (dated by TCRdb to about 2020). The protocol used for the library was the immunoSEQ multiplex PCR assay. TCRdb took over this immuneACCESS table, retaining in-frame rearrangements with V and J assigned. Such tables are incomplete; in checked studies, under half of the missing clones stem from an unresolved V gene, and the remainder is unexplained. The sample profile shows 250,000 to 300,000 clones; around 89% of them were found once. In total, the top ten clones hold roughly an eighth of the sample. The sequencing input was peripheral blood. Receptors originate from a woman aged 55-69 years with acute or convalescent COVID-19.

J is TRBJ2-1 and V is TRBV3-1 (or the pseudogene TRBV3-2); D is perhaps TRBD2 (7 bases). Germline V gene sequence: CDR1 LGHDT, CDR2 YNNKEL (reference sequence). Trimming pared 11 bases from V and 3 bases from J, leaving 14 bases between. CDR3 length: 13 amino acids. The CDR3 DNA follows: TGTGCCCCCCGGAGGGGGGGCTACAATGAGCAGTTCTTC. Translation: CAPRRGGYNEQFF.

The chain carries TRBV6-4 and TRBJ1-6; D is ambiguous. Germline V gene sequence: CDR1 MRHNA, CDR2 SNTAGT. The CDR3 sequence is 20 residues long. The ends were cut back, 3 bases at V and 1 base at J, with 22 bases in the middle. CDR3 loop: CASSDAARKVPRSYNSPLHF. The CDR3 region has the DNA TGTGCCAGCAGTGATGCGGCGAGAAAAGTCCCCCGATCCTATAATTCACCCCTCCACTTT.

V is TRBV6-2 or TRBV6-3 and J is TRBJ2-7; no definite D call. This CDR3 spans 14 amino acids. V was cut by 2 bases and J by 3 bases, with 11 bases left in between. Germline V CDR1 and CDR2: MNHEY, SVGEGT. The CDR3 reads CASSYPTAIYEQYF. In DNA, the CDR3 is TGTGCCAGCAGTTACCCGACTGCTATCTACGAGCAGTACTTC.

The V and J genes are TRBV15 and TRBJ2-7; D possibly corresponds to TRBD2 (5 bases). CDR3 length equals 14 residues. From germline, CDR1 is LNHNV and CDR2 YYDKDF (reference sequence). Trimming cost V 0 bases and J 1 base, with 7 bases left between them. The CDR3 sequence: CATSRERVSYEQYF. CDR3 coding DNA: TGTGCCACCAGCAGAGAGAGGGTTTCCTACGAGCAGTACTTC. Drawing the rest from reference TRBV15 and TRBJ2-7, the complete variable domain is DAMVIQNPRYQVTQFGKPVTLSCSQTLNHNVMYWYQQKSSQAPKLLFHYYDKDFNNEADTPDNFQSRRPNTSFCFLDIRSPGLGDTAMYLCATSRERVSYEQYFGPGTRLTVT.

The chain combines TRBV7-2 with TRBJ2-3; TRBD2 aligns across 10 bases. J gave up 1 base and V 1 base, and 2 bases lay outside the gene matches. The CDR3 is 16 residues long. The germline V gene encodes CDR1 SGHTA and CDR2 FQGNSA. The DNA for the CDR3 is TGTGCCAGCAGCTTAGGCCTAGCGGGAGGCACAGATACGCAGTATTTT. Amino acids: CASSLGLAGGTDTQYF. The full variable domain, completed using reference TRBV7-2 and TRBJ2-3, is GAGVSQSPSNKVTEKGKDVELRCDPISGHTALYWYRQSLGQGLEFLIYFQGNSAPDKSGLPSDRFSAERTGGSVSTLTIQRTQQEDSAVYLCASSLGLAGGTDTQYFGPGTRLTVL.

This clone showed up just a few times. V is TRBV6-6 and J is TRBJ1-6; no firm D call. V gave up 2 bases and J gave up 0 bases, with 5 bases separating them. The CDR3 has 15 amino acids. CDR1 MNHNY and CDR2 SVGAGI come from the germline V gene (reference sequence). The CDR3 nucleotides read TGTGCCAGCAGTTACGAGAGCTCCTATAATTCACCCCTCCACTTT. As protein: CASSYESSYNSPLHF.

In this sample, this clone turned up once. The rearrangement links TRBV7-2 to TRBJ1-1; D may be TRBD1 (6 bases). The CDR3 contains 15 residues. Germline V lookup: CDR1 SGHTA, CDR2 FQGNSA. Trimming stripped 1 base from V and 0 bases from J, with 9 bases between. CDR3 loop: CASSLVAGVNTEAFF. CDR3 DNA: TGTGCCAGCAGCTTAGTAGCAGGGGTGAACACTGAAGCTTTCTTT.

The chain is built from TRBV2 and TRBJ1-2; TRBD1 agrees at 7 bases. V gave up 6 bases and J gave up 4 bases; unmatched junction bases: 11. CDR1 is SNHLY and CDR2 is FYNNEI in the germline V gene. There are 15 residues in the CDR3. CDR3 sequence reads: CASRPTGLPSYGYTF. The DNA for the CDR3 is TGTGCCAGCAGGCCGACAGGGCTCCCCAGCTATGGCTACACCTTC. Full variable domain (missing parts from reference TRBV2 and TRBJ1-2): EPEVTQTPSHQVTQMGQEVILRCVPISNHLYFYWYRQILGQKVEFLVSFYNNEISEKSEIFDDQFSVERPDGSNFTLKIRSTKLEDSAMYFCASRPTGLPSYGYTFGSGTRLTVV.

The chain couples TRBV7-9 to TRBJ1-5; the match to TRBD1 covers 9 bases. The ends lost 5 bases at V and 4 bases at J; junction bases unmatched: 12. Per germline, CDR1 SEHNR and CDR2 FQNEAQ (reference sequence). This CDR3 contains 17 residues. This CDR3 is CASSPDPGTGPNQPQHF. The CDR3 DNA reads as TGTGCCAGCAGCCCCGATCCCGGGACAGGGCCTAATCAGCCCCAGCATTTT.

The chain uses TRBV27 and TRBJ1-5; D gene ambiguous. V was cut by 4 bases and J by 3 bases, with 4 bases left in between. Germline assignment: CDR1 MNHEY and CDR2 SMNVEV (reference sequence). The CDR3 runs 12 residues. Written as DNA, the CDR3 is TGTGCCAGCAGTTCCCACAATCAGCCCCAGCATTTT. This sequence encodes CASSSHNQPQHF.

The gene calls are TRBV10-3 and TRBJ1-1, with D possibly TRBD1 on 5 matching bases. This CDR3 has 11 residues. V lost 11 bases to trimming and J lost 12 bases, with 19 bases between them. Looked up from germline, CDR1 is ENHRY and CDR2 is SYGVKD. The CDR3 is CASREALTTFF. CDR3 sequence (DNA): TGTGCCTCCAGGGAGGCTCTAACGACTTTCTTT.

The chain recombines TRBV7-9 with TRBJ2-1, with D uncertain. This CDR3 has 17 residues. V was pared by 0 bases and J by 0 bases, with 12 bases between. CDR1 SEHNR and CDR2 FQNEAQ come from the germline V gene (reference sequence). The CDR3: CASSLAGMRSSYNEQFF. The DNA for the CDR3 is TGTGCCAGCAGCTTAGCCGGTATGCGGAGCTCCTACAATGAGCAGTTCTTC.

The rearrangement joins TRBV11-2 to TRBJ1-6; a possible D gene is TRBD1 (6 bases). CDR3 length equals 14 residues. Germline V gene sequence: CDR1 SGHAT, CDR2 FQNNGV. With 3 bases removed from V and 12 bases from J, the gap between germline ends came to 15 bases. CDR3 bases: TGTGCCAGCAGCTTGGGACAAAGGATGCAACCCCTCCACTTT. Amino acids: CASSLGQRMQPLHF.

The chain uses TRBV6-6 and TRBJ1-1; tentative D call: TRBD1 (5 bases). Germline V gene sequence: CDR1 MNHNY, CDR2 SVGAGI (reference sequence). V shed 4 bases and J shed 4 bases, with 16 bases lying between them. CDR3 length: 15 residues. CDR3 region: CASSSAGGRSTEAFF. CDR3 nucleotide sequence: TGTGCCAGCAGTTCAGCGGGGGGTCGGAGCACTGAAGCTTTCTTT.

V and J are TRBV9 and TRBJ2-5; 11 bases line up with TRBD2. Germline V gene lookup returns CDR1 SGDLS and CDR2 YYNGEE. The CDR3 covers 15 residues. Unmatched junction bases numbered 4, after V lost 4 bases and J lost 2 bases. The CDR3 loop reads CASSKLAGEQETQYF. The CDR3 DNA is TGTGCCAGCAGCAAACTAGCGGGGGAACAAGAGACCCAGTACTTC.

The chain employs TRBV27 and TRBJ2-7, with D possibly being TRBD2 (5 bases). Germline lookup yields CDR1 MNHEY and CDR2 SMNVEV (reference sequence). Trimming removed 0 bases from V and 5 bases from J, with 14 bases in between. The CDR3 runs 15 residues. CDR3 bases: TGTGCCAGCAGTTTATCGAGGGCCCCCGATCACGAGCAGTACTTC. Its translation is CASSLSRAPDHEQYF.

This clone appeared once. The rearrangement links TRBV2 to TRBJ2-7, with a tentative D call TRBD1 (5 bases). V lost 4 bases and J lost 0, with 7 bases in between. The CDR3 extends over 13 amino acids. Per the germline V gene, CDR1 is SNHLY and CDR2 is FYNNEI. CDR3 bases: TGTGCCAGCAGTGGCGACAGCTCCTACGAGCAGTACTTC. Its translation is CASSGDSSYEQYF. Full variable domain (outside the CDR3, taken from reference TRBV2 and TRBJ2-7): EPEVTQTPSHQVTQMGQEVILRCVPISNHLYFYWYRQILGQKVEFLVSFYNNEISEKSEIFDDQFSVERPDGSNFTLKIRSTKLEDSAMYFCASSGDSSYEQYFGPGTRLTVT.

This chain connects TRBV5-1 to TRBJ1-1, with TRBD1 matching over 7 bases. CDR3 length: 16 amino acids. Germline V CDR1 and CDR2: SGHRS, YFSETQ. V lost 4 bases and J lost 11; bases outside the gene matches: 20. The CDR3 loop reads CASSPSQVDRTPGAFF. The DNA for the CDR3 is TGCGCCAGCAGCCCCTCGCAGGTGGACAGGACCCCTGGGGCTTTCTTT.

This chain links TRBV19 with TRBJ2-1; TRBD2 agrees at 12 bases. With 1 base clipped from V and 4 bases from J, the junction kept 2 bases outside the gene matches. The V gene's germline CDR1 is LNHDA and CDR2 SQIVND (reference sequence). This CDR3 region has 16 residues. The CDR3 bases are TGTGCCAGTAGTATAGGGACTAGCGGGATTTACAATGAGCAGTTCTTC. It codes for CASSIGTSGIYNEQFF.